This TCR beta chain was found in a study of patients and donors after allogeneic stem cell transplantation (dated by TCRdb to the early 2020s). Worth noting for this clonotype: Its antigen target is currently unknown. Nothing much larger sits one base from this clone, and base qualities are not available.

Looking up the germline V gene yields CDR1 SGDLS and CDR2 YYNGEE. The CDR3, cysteine through phenylalanine, is 14 amino acids long. Only the CDR3 portion is preserved as DNA: 42 bases, with reading frame beginning at the first base. Between the V and J ends, shortened by 4 bases and 1 base respectively, the junction contains 11 bases. Library preparation was by RT-PCR. The listed sequencing device is NextSeq 550. TCRdb itself trimmed the public reads at Q25 with fastp, ran MiXCR and retained productive beta chains. Entries that share a CDR3 protein sequence are merged under the most common genes and DNA. The sample profile shows roughly 140,000 distinct CDR3 sequences; about a third of them were found once. The ten biggest clones cover roughly 50% of the sample.

The receptor was derived from a human donor who was either an allogeneic HSCT recipient or a stem cell or donor lymphocyte infusion donor (not recorded which). It is not recorded whose cells these are; they may come from a transplant donor. Recombination joined TRBV9 with TRBJ1-1, with the D gene too uncertain to name. Sequencing was done on a sample of blood, either unsorted or a sorted T cell fraction (not recorded which). Read as DNA, the sequence is TGTGCCAGCAGCCCACTGTCGCGGAACACTGAAGCTTTCTTT. Translated, this gives CASSPLSRNTEAFF.